This T cell receptor beta chain was sequenced during a study of Ad26.COV2.S vaccination and SARS-CoV-2 variants. Study findings and constraints: Vaccine and placebo recipients had comparable breadth of non-spike TCRs.

This CDR3 has 15 amino acids. Trimming at V came to 5 bases and at J to 6 bases, leaving 9 bases not matched to a gene. Germline V gene data show CDR1 as LNHDA and CDR2 as SQIVND (reference sequence). Measured with immunoSEQ multiplex PCR; TCRdb has only the in-frame clones, and not every one. Of fewer than 900,000 clones in the sample, 89% were seen once. Treatment in this sample: some 19 received Ad26.COV2.S at low or high dose, single or two shots; roughly five received placebo; per-sample allocation not given. Specimens were obtained on day 63 following the first vaccine or placebo injection. Notes on this clone: Its target is not known.

The source of this sequence is a person between 18 and 65 years old who received the Ad26.COV2.S COVID-19 vaccine or a placebo. This chain connects TRBV19 to TRBJ2-3; TRBD2 agrees at 9 bases. The material was peripheral blood, obtained in a trial of Ad26.COV2.S vaccine versus placebo. CDR3 nucleotide sequence: TGTGCCAGTAGTCCACGGACTAGCGTTACCGATACGCAGTATTTT. Translation gives CASSPRTSVTDTQYF. The variable domain in full, with the rest retrieved from reference TRBV19 and TRBJ2-3, is DGGITQSPKYLFRKEGQNVTLSCEQNLNHDAMYWYRQDPGQGLRLIYYSQIVNDFQKGDIAEGYSVSREKKESFPLTVTSAQKNPTAFYLCASSPRTSVTDTQYFGPGTRLTVL.